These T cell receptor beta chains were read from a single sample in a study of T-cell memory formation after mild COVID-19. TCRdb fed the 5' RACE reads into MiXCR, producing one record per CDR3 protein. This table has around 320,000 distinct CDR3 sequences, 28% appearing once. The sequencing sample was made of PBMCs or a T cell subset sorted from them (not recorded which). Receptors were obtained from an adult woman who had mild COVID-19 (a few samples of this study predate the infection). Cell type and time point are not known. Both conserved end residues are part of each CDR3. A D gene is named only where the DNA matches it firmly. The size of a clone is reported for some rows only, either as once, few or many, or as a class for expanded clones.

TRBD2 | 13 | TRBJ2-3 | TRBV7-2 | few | TGTGCGACTAGCGGGAGAGCCTTAGATACGCAGTATTTT | CATSGRALDTQYF
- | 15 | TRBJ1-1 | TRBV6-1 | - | TGTGCCAGCAGTAAAAGGGACTTCTGGTACACTGAAGCTTTCTTT | CASSKRDFWYTEAFF
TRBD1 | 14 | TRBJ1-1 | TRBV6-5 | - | TGTGCCAGCAGTTACGTGACAGGGGTCGCTGAAGCTTTCTTT | CASSYVTGVAEAFF
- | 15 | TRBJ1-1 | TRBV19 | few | TGTGCCAGTAGTTGGCCGGGGGCCGTGAACACTGAAGCTTTCTTT | CASSWPGAVNTEAFF
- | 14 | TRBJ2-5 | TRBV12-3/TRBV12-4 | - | TGTGCCAGCAGTTTGCTGCGGGGGCGGGAGACCCAGTACTTC | CASSLLRGRETQYF
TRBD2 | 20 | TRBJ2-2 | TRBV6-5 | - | TGTGCCAGCAGCCCCTTGGCCCACGGACTAGCGGGCTCGAACACCGGGGAGCTGTTTTTT | CASSPLAHGLAGSNTGELFF
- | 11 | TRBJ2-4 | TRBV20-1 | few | TGCAGTGCTAGAGGTCTTGACTTCCAGTACTTC | CSARGLDFQYF
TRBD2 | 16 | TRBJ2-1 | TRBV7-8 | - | TGTGCCAGCGGCCCGTCTAGCGGGGGGATCTACAATGAGCAGTTCTTC | CASGPSSGGIYNEQFF
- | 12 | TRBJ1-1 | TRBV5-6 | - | TGTGCCAGCAGCTTTTCGAGGGCTGAAGCTTTCTTT | CASSFSRAEAFF
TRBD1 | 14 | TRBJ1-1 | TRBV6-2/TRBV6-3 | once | TGTGCCAGCAGTGGACAGGGGCGCGAGACTGAAGCTTTCTTT | CASSGQGRETEAFF
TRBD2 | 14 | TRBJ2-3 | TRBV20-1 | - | TGCAGTGCTCTCAGCGGGAGAGGGGCAGATACGCAGTATTTT | CSALSGRGADTQYF
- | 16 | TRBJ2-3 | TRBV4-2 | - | TGTGCCAGCCAGGACCGTGGGGTCTCGGACACAGATACGCAGTATTTT | CASQDRGVSDTDTQYF
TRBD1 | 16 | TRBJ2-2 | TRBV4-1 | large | TGCGCCAGCAGCCCGTCGGGGACAGGGCTCACCGGGGAGCTGTTTTTT | CASSPSGTGLTGELFF
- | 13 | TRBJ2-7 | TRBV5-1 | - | TGCGCCAGCAGCCCTGACCCTTTTTACGAGCAGTACTTC | CASSPDPFYEQYF
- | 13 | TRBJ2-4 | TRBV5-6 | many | TGTGCCAGCAGTCCTGCGGGATGGAACATTCAGTACTTC | CASSPAGWNIQYF
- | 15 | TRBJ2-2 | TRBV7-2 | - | TGTGCCAGCAGCTCGGGGTGGACAGCCACCGGGGAGCTGTTTTTT | CASSSGWTATGELFF
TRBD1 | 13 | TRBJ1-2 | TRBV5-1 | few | TGCGCCAGCAGCTTTGGACAGGGGGCCGGCTACACCTTC | CASSFGQGAGYTF
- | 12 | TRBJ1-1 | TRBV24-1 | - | TGTGCCACCAGTGATGGGGCCCCAAGGGCTTTCTTT | CATSDGAPRAFF
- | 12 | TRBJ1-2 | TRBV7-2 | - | TGTGCCAGTAGATTGGGGCACTATGGCTACACCTTC | CASRLGHYGYTF
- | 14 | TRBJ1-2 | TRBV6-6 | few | TGTGCCAGCAGTTACTCGTCAGCCAACTATGGCTACACCTTC | CASSYSSANYGYTF
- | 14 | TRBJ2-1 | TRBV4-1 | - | TGCGCCAGCAGCCACCCCGGGACCTACGGTGAGCAGTTCTTC | CASSHPGTYGEQFF
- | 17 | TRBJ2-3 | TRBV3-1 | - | TGTGCCAGCAGCCGAGGACTCTCTCGGGGTAGCACAGATACGCAGTATTTT | CASSRGLSRGSTDTQYF
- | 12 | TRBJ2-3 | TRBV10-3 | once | TGTGCCATCAGTGATTTGGCAGATACGCAGTATTTT | CAISDLADTQYF
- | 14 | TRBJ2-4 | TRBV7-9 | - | TGTGCCAGCAGCTTAAGAGGGGCCAAAAACATTCAGTACTTC | CASSLRGAKNIQYF
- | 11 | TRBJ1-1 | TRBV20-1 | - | TGCAGTGCTAGACCCACTTCTGAAGCTTTCTTT | CSARPTSEAFF
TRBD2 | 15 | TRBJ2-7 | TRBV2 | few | TGTGCCAGCGGGACTAGCGGGGGACCTAACTACGAGCAGTACTTC | CASGTSGGPNYEQYF
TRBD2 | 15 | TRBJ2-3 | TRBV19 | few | TGTGCCAGTAGTAAGCTAGCGGGAGCCACAGATACGCAGTATTTT | CASSKLAGATDTQYF